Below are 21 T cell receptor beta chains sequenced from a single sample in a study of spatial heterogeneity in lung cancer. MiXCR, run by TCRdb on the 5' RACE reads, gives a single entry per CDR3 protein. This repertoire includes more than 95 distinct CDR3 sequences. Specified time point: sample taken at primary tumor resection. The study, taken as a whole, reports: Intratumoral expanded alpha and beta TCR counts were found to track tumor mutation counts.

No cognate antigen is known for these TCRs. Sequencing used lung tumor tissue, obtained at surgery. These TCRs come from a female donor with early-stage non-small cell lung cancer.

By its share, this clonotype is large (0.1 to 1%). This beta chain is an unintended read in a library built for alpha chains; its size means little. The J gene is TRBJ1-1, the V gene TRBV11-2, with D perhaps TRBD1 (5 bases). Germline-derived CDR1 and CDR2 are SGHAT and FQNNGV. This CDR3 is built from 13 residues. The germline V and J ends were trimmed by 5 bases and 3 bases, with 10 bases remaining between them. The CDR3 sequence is CASSHGTDTEAFF. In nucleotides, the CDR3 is TGTGCCAGCAGCCATGGGACGGACACTGAAGCTTTCTTT.

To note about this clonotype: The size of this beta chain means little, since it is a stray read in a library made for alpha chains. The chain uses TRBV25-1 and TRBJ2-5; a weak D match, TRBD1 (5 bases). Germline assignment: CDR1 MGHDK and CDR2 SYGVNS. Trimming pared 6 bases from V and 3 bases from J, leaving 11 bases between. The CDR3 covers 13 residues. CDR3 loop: CASRETVKETQYF. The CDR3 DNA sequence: TGTGCCAGCAGGGAGACAGTTAAAGAGACCCAGTACTTC.

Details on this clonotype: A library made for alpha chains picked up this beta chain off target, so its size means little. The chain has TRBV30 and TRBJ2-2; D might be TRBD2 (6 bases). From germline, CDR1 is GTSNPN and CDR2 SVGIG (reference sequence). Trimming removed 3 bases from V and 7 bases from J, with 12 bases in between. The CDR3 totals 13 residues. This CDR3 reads CAWRRDQHGELFF. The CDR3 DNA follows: TGTGCCTGGAGGCGGGACCAGCACGGGGAGCTGTTTTTT. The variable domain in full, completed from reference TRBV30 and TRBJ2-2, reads SQTIHQWPATLVQPVGSPLSLECTVEGTSNPNLYWYRQAAGRGLQLLFYSVGIGQISSEVPQNLSASRPQDRQFILSSKKLLLSDSGFYLCAWRRDQHGELFFGEGSRLTVL.

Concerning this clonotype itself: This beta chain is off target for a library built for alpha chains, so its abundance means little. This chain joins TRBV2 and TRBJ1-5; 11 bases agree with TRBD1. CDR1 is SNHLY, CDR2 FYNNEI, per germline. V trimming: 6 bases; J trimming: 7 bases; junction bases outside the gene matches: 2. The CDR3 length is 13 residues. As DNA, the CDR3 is TGTGCCAGCAGGGGACAGGGGGGGCAGCCCCAGCATTTT. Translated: CASRGQGGQPQHF.

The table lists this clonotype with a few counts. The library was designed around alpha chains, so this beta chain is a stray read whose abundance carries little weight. The CDR3 reads CASGGLSANEQFF. CDR3 in DNA: TGTGCCAGCGGGGGTTTGTCGGCCAATGAGCAGTTCTTC. The chain employs TRBV9 and TRBJ2-1; D tentatively fits TRBD1 or TRBD2 (5 bases each). Germline V CDR1 and CDR2: SGDLS, YYNGEE. The ends were cut back, 7 bases at V and 6 bases at J, with 14 bases in the middle. The CDR3 totals 13 residues.

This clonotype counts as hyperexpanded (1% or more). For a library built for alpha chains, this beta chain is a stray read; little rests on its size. Here the CDR3 DNA reads TGTGCCAGTAGGATCGGCGCGGGTGAGCAGTTCTTC. It yields the protein CASRIGAGEQFF. The gene calls are TRBV19 and TRBJ2-1; D may be TRBD2 (5 bases). Between the trimmed V and J ends, which lost 6 bases and 9 bases, there was a span of 12 bases. The CDR3 runs to 12 residues. Germline loops: CDR1 LNHDA, CDR2 SQIVND (reference sequence).

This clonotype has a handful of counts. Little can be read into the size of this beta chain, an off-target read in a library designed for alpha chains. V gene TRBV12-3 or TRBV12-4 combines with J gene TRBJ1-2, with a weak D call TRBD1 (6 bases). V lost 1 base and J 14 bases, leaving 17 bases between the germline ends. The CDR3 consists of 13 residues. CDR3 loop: CASSLGTAADGTF. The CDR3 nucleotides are TGTGCCAGCAGTTTAGGGACAGCCGCTGATGGTACCTTC.

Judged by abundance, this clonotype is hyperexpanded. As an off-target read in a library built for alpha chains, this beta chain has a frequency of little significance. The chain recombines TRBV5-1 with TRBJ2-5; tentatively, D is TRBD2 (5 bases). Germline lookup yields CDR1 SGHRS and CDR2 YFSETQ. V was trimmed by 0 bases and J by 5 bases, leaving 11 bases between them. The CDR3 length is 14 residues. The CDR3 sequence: CASSLDAGGETQYF. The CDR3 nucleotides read TGCGCCAGCAGCTTGGATGCGGGCGGGGAGACCCAGTACTTC.

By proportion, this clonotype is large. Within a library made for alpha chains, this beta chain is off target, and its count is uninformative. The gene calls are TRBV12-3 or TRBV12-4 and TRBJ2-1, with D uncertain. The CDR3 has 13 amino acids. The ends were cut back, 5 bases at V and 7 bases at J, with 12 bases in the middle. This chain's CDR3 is CASSVGSENEQFF. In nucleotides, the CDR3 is TGTGCCAGCAGTGTCGGGTCCGAAAATGAGCAGTTCTTC.

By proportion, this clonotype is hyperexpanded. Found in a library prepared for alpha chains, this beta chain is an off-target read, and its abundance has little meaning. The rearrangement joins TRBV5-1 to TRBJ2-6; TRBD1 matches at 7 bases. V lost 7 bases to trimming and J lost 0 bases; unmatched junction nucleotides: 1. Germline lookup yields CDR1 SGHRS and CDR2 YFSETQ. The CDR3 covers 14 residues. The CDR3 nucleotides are TGCGCCAGCGGGGACAGCTCTGGGGCCAACGTCCTGACTTTC. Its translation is CASGDSSGANVLTF.

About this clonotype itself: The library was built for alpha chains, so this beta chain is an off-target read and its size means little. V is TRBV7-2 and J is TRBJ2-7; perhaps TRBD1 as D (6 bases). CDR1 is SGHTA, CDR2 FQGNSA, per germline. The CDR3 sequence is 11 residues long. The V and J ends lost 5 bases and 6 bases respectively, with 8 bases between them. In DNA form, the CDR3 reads TGTGCCAGCAGCCAGGGGATCGAGCAGTACTTC. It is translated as CASSQGIEQYF.

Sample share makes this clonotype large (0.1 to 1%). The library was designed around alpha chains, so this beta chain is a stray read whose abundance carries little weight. DNA of the CDR3: TGTGCCAGCTCACCACGGCACTACGAGCAGTACTTC. Translated: CASSPRHYEQYF. The V gene is TRBV18, the J gene TRBJ2-7; no definite D call. The germline CDR1 and CDR2 sequences are KGHSH and LQKENI. The V end was cut by 1 base, the J end by 3 bases, with 4 bases between. CDR3 length: 12 residues. Combining the CDR3 with reference TRBV18 and TRBJ2-7 gives the whole variable domain NAGVMQNPRHLVRRRGQEARLRCSPMKGHSHVYWYRQLPEEGLKFMVYLQKENIIDESGMPKERFSAEFPKEGPSILRIQQVVRGDSAAYFCASSPRHYEQYFGPGTRLTVT.

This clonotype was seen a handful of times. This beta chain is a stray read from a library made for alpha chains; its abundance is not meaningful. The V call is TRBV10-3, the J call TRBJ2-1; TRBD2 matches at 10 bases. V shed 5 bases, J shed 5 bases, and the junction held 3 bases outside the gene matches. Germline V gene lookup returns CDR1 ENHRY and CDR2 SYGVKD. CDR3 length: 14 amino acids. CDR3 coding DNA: TGTGCCATCAGTACTAGCGGGGCGGACAATGAGCAGTTCTTC. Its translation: CAISTSGADNEQFF.

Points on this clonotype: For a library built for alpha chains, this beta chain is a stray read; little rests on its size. The CDR3 nucleotides are TGTGCCAGCAGCTCCGGGGGGTTCAATGAGCAGTTCTTC. Protein sequence: CASSSGGFNEQFF. This chain connects TRBV12-3 or TRBV12-4 to TRBJ2-1; 7 nucleotides match TRBD2. The CDR3 runs to 13 residues. V shed 6 bases and J 6 bases; nucleotides not matched to a gene: 5.

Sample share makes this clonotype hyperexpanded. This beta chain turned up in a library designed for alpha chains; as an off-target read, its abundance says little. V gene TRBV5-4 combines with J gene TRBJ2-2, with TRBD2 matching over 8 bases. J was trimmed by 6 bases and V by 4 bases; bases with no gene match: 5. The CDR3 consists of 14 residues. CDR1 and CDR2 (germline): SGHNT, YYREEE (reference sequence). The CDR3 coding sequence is TGTGCCAGCAGCCCCGGGACTAGGGCCGGGGAGCTGTTTTTT. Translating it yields CASSPGTRAGELFF.

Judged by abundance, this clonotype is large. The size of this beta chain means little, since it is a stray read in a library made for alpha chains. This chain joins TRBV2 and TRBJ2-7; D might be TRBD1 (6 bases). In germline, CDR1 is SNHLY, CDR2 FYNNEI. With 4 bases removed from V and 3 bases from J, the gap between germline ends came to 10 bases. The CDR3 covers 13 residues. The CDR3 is CASSVGRGYEQYF. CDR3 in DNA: TGTGCCAGCAGTGTTGGCAGGGGCTACGAGCAGTACTTC.

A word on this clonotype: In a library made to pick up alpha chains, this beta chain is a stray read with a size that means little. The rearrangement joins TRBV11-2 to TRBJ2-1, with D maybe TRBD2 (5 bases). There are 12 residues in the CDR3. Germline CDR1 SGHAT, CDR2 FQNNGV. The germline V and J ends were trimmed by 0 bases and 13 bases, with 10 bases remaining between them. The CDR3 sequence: CASSLESGHQFF. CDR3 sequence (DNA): TGTGCCAGCAGCTTAGAGAGCGGCCATCAGTTCTTC. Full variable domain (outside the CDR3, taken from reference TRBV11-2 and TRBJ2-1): EAGVAQSPRYKIIEKRQSVAFWCNPISGHATLYWYQQILGQGPKLLIQFQNNGVVDDSQLPKDRFSAERLKGVDSTLKIQPAKLEDSAVYLCASSLESGHQFFGPGTRLTVL.

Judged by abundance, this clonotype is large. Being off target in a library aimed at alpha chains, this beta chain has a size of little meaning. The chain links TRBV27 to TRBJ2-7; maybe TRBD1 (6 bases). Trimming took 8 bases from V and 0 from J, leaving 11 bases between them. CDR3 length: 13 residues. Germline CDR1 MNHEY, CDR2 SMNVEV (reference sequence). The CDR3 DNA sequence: TGTGCCAGCCGAGGGGGAACCTCCTACGAGCAGTACTTC. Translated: CASRGGTSYEQYF.

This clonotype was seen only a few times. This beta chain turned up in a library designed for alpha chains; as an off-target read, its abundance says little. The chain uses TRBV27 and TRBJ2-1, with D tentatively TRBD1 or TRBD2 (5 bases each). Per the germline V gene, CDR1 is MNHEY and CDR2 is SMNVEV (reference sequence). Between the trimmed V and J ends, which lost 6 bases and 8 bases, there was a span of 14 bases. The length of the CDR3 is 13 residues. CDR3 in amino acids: CASRGAGTHEQFF. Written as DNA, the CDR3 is TGTGCCAGCAGGGGCGCAGGGACCCATGAGCAGTTCTTC.

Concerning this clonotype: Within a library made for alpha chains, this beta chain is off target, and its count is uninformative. The chain's CDR3 is CSALGLAGEGEQFF. CDR3 nucleotide sequence: TGCAGTGCTCTGGGACTAGCGGGAGAGGGTGAGCAGTTCTTC. The chain carries TRBV20-1 and TRBJ2-1, with TRBD2 matching over 14 bases. V lost 5 bases to trimming and J lost 9 bases; unmatched junction nucleotides: 6. Germline CDR1 reads DFQATT; CDR2 reads SNEGSKA (reference sequence). This CDR3 region has 14 residues.

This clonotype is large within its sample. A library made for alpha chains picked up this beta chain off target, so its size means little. Here the CDR3 reads CASSMDGTDTQYF. Written as DNA, the CDR3 is TGTGCCAGCAGTATGGACGGCACAGATACGCAGTATTTT. The chain links TRBV6-6 to TRBJ2-3; D gene unclear. Per germline, CDR1 MNHNY and CDR2 SVGAGI (reference sequence). The CDR3 consists of 13 residues. V was shortened by 5 bases and J by 1 base, with 7 bases between the two germline ends.